The 30 T cell receptor beta chains reported below all come from one sample, sequenced in a study of cytomegalovirus exposure and HLA in healthy donors. Researchers ran the PCR with 60 Vbeta and 13 Jbeta primers. Clones were read by immunoSEQ multiplex PCR, and TCRdb kept only the in-frame ones, dropping some. The sample contains around 40,000 clones, 50% to 75% of which appear only once. The specimen sequenced was PBMCs. These receptors all come from a human donor in good health.

The J gene is TRBJ2-5, the V gene TRBV7-6; D is ambiguous. The J call may be mistaken, given a closer DNA end match to TRBJ2-7. Per germline, CDR1 SGHVS and CDR2 FNYEAQ. The CDR3 consists of 14 residues. The chain's CDR3 is CASSLSWDSYEQYF. The CDR3 DNA is TGTGCCAGCAGCTTATCATGGGACTCCTACGAGCAGTACTTC.

DNA of the CDR3: TGTGCCAGCAGCCTGACAGGCCCTGGCACAGATACGCAGTATTTT. Translation: CASSLTGPGTDTQYF. V is TRBV6-1 and J is TRBJ2-3; TRBD1 might be the D (6 bases). Germline V gives CDR1 MNHNS, CDR2 SASEGT. This CDR3 is 15 amino acids long. V lost 6 bases, J lost 1 base, and 14 bases lay in between.

Only a few counts were recorded for this clone. One end of the junction does not line up with germline, which may come from a read error. The rearrangement links TRBV2 to TRBJ1-1; the D gene is possibly TRBD1 (6 bases). There are 15 residues in the CDR3. Germline CDR1 reads SNHLY; CDR2 reads FYNNEI. In DNA form, the CDR3 reads TGTGCCAGCAAAGGGGGGGTCTTCGCGAACGCTGAAGCTTTCTTT. This gives the protein CASKGGVFANAEAFF.

The V gene is TRBV6-5, the J gene TRBJ1-3; D is unclear. Germline values: CDR1 MNHEY, CDR2 SVGAGI. The CDR3 extends over 14 amino acids. The V and J ends lost 3 bases and 0 bases respectively, with 6 bases between them. CDR3 DNA sequence: TGTGCCAGCAGTTATGCCAGCTCTGGAAACACCATATATTTT. As protein: CASSYASSGNTIYF.

The chain recombines TRBV7-9 with TRBJ1-6; no reliable D call. V shed 5 bases and J shed 5 bases, with 7 bases lying between them. CDR1 and CDR2 (germline): SEHNR, FQNEAQ (reference sequence). This CDR3 region has 13 residues. The CDR3 DNA is TGTGCCAGCAGCCCCCGCGATAATTCACCCCTCCACTTT. Protein: CASSPRDNSPLHF.

The sample holds a few counts of this clone. V and J are TRBV6-5 and TRBJ1-2, with 7 bases fitting TRBD1. V lost 4 bases, J lost 5 bases, and 4 bases stayed unmatched. The germline gives CDR1 MNHEY, CDR2 SVGAGI. The CDR3 has 13 amino acids. Here the CDR3 DNA reads TGTGCCAGCAGTTGGACAGGCCAATATGGCTACACCTTC. This encodes CASSWTGQYGYTF.

J is TRBJ2-1 and V is TRBV29-1; the match to TRBD2 covers 13 bases. Germline CDR1 is SQVTM and CDR2 is ANQGSEA. There are 15 residues in the CDR3. Losses at the gene ends were 3 bases for V and 4 bases for J; bases not matched to a gene: 3. CDR3 in DNA: TGCAGCGTTGACCGGACTAGCGGGGGATACAATGAGCAGTTCTTC. Translation gives CSVDRTSGGYNEQFF.

This clone was seen only a few times. The J gene is TRBJ1-4, the V gene TRBV5-1; D is uncertain. The CDR3 has 12 residues. V lost 4 bases and J 3 bases, leaving 4 bases between the germline ends. The V gene's germline CDR1 is SGHRS and CDR2 YFSETQ. The CDR3 DNA is TGCGCCAGCAGCGTATCTAATGAAAAACTGTTTTTT. Protein product: CASSVSNEKLFF.

The table lists this clone with a few counts. The chain combines TRBV6-5 with TRBJ2-7; tentative D call: TRBD1 (5 bases). The germline V gene encodes CDR1 MNHEY and CDR2 SVGAGI. Trimming cost V 5 bases and J 3 bases, with 14 bases left between them. The CDR3 runs 14 residues. CDR3 loop: CASSTSRQNYEQYF. CDR3 nucleotides: TGTGCCAGCAGTACATCTCGACAGAACTACGAGCAGTACTTC.

This clone came up once. The chain couples TRBV30 to TRBJ2-7, with D possibly matching TRBD2 (6 bases). Germline CDR1 GTSNPN, CDR2 SVGIG (reference sequence). This CDR3 comprises 13 residues. V was pared by 3 bases and J by 3 bases, with 12 bases between. DNA for the CDR3: TGTGCCTGGAGCGGAGGGATTGGCTACGAGCAGTACTTC. It translates to CAWSGGIGYEQYF.

This chain uses TRBV19 with TRBJ2-7; D may be TRBD2 (5 bases). V was cut by 5 bases and J by 0 bases, with 11 bases left in between. In germline, CDR1 is LNHDA, CDR2 SQIVND (reference sequence). The CDR3 has 14 amino acids. CDR3 DNA: TGTGCCAGTAGTCATGGACTGGACTCCTACGAGCAGTACTTC. Its protein is CASSHGLDSYEQYF.

V gene TRBV19 combines with J gene TRBJ2-7; TRBD1 aligns across 8 bases. CDR3 length equals 12 residues. With V trimmed by 9 bases and J by 4 bases, 5 bases remained unmatched. In germline, CDR1 is LNHDA, CDR2 SQIVND (reference sequence). This CDR3 reads CASRTGTYEQYF. The CDR3 DNA reads TGTGCCAGCAGGACAGGGACGTACGAGCAGTACTTC.

The chain joins TRBV6-6 to TRBJ1-5; 9 positions agree with TRBD1. Losses at the gene ends were 4 bases for V and 2 bases for J; bases not matched to a gene: 6. This CDR3 comprises 16 residues. Germline-derived CDR1 and CDR2 are MNHNY and SVGAGI (reference sequence). The CDR3 here is CASSSLTGGRNQPQHF. The CDR3 bases are TGTGCCAGCAGTTCCCTGACAGGGGGTCGCAATCAGCCCCAGCATTTT.

On this clone itself: In the same sample, other DNA sequences code for this CDR3. The chain links TRBV29-1 to TRBJ1-2; 9 bases are shared with TRBD1. With V trimmed by 6 bases and J by 2 bases, 1 base remained unmatched. This CDR3 has 12 residues. Per the germline V gene, CDR1 is SQVTM and CDR2 is ANQGSEA. The CDR3 DNA reads TGCAGCGTAGGGACAGGGAACTATGGCTACACCTTC. Translation: CSVGTGNYGYTF. The full variable domain, with the rest looked up from reference TRBV29-1 and TRBJ1-2, is SAVISQKPSRDICQRGTSLTIQCQVDSQVTMMFWYRQQPGQSLTLIATANQGSEATYESGFVIDKFPISRPNLTFSTLTVSNMSPEDSSIYLCSVGTGNYGYTFGSGTRLTVV.

The chain combines TRBV5-1 with TRBJ2-3; a possible D gene is TRBD2 (6 bases). Germline lookup yields CDR1 SGHRS and CDR2 YFSETQ. This CDR3 is 14 amino acids long. V gave up 7 bases and J gave up 4 bases, with 16 bases separating them. The DNA for the CDR3 is TGCGCCAGCCACTTAGTGGGGGAGGCAGATACGCAGTATTTT. It specifies CASHLVGEADTQYF.

The chain has TRBV12-1 and TRBJ1-1; the D call in the table, TRBD1, was not verified against the DNA. TRBV12-1 is a listed pseudogene. The CDR3 sequence is 17 residues long. CDR3: CASSRRRDREGDPEAFF. The CDR3 DNA reads as TGTGCCAGCAGCCGCCGCCGGGACAGGGAAGGTGACCCTGAAGCTTTCTTT.

The chain is built from TRBV18 and TRBJ1-2; possible D gene TRBD1, 5 bases. Per germline, CDR1 KGHSH and CDR2 LQKENI. The V end lost 3 bases, the J end lost 3 bases, and 11 bases lay between the germline ends. The CDR3 spans 14 residues. DNA for the CDR3: TGTGCCAGCTCACCCCTTTCGACAGACTATGGCTACACCTTC. Translated, it gives CASSPLSTDYGYTF.

V gene TRBV6-5 combines with J gene TRBJ1-1, with 11 bases identical to TRBD1. Germline values: CDR1 MNHEY, CDR2 SVGAGI. The CDR3 spans 14 residues. V lost 5 bases, J lost 7 bases, and 6 bases stayed unmatched. CDR3 bases: TGTGCCAGCAGTCCGGGACAGGGGGTAGGTGAAGCTTTCTTT. It translates to CASSPGQGVGEAFF.

V gene TRBV4-3 combines with J gene TRBJ1-2, with TRBD1 matching 8 bases. The CDR3 sequence is 13 residues long. V shed 3 bases, J shed 8 bases, and the junction held 5 bases outside the gene matches. Germline assignment: CDR1 LGHNA and CDR2 YSLEER. This chain's CDR3 is CASSHGQGGGYTF. Written as DNA, the CDR3 is TGCGCCAGCAGCCACGGACAGGGAGGCGGCTACACCTTC.

The V and J genes are TRBV7-9 and TRBJ1-2; 7 bases are shared with TRBD1. The CDR3 has 13 residues. Germline CDR1 and CDR2: SEHNR and FQNEAQ (reference sequence). V gave up 4 bases and J gave up 8 bases; unmatched junction bases: 7. The CDR3 region is CASSSQTGVGYTF. The CDR3 DNA reads as TGTGCCAGCAGCTCCCAAACAGGGGTCGGCTACACCTTC.

V usage is TRBV28 and J usage is TRBJ2-1; D not resolved. The CDR3 length is 12 residues. Looked up from germline, CDR1 is MDHEN and CDR2 is SYDVKM. V lost 6 bases and J 4 bases, leaving 7 bases between the germline ends. The CDR3 DNA follows: TGTGCCAGCAGGGGCACTTACAATGAGCAGTTCTTC. Translating it yields CASRGTYNEQFF.

This clone was observed a few times. The chain has TRBV6-5 and TRBJ1-1; 7 positions agree with TRBD1. V dropped 7 bases and J dropped 4; count of bases not matched to a gene: 6. Germline CDR1 and CDR2: MNHEY and SVGAGI. This CDR3 is built from 13 residues. The CDR3 region is CASNQGQSTEAFF. DNA of the CDR3: TGTGCCAGCAACCAGGGACAGTCCACTGAAGCTTTCTTT.

The genes are TRBV7-6 and TRBJ1-6; D perhaps matches TRBD1 (6 bases). This CDR3 spans 15 amino acids. Trimming stripped 1 base from V and 7 bases from J, with 11 bases between. CDR1 and CDR2 (germline): SGHVS, FNYEAQ. The CDR3 is CASSLGTGPNSPLHF. The CDR3 DNA reads as TGTGCCAGCAGCTTAGGCACAGGGCCCAATTCACCCCTCCACTTT.

The V and J genes are TRBV7-6 and TRBJ2-3, with D possibly being TRBD1 (6 bases). This CDR3 is 16 amino acids long. The germline V and J ends were trimmed by 2 bases and 2 bases, with 14 bases remaining between them. The germline V gene encodes CDR1 SGHVS and CDR2 FNYEAQ. CDR3 nucleotides: TGTGCCAGCAGCTTATTACAGGGCCCTCTCACAGATACGCAGTATTTT. It is translated as CASSLLQGPLTDTQYF.

The chain links TRBV5-3 to TRBJ2-3, with 14 bases identical to TRBD2. TRBV5-3 is sorted into the ORF group, with uncertain function. The V gene end was trimmed by 5 bases and the J gene end by 3 bases; junction bases not matched to a gene: 8. CDR3 length: 17 residues. The CDR3 DNA reads as TGTGCCAGAAGACGCCGACTAGCGGGGGGGCGAACAGATACGCAGTATTTT. This translates into CARRRRLAGGRTDTQYF.

This sequence joins TRBV5-1 and TRBJ1-2; D may be TRBD1 (6 bases). Trimming stripped 5 bases from V and 2 bases from J, with 13 bases between. The length of the CDR3 is 14 residues. Germline CDR1 and CDR2: SGHRS and YFSETQ. This chain's CDR3 is CASSTGNLNYGYTF. The DNA of the CDR3 is TGCGCCAGCAGTACAGGGAACCTCAACTATGGCTACACCTTC. The whole variable domain, remainder taken from reference TRBV5-1 and TRBJ1-2, is KAGVTQTPRYLIKTRGQQVTLSCSPISGHRSVSWYQQTPGQGLQFLFEYFSETQRNKGNFPGRFSGRQFSNSRSEMNVSTLELGDSALYLCASSTGNLNYGYTFGSGTRLTVV.

This clone has a handful of counts. V gene TRBV5-1 combines with J gene TRBJ2-1; possibly TRBD2 for D (5 bases). This CDR3 has 12 amino acids. V dropped 4 bases and J dropped 10 bases, with 12 bases sitting between them. Per the germline V gene, CDR1 is SGHRS and CDR2 is YFSETQ. The CDR3 DNA sequence: TGCGCCAGCAGCCTGTCAACTAGGGAGCAGTTCTTC. This encodes CASSLSTREQFF.

This clone was found a few times. The CDR3 loop is CATSTGGYTEAFF. CDR3 nucleotide sequence: TGTGCCACTTCGACCGGGGGTTACACTGAAGCTTTCTTT. This chain joins TRBV7-9 and TRBJ1-1, with a possible D match to TRBD1 (5 bases). CDR3 size: 13 residues. Looked up from germline, CDR1 is SEHNR and CDR2 is FQNEAQ (reference sequence). The ends were cut back, 10 bases at V and 3 bases at J, with 15 bases in the middle. The whole variable domain, filled in from reference TRBV7-9 and TRBJ1-1, reads DTGVSQNPRHKITKRGQNVTFRCDPISEHNRLYWYRQTLGQGPEFLTYFQNEAQLEKSRLLSDRFSAERPKGSFSTLEIQRTEQGDSAMYLCATSTGGYTEAFFGQGTRLTVV.

This clone was observed a few times. This chain uses TRBV2 with TRBJ1-2; 11 bases align to TRBD1. This CDR3 region has 15 residues. Per germline, CDR1 SNHLY and CDR2 FYNNEI. V trimming: 4 bases; J trimming: 8 bases; junction bases outside the gene matches: 9. The CDR3 spells CASSAWTGGGYGYTF. The CDR3 nucleotides are TGTGCCAGCAGTGCCTGGACAGGGGGCGGCTACGGCTACACCTTC.

The gene calls are TRBV6-6 and TRBJ1-1; D is undetermined. Trimming pared 8 bases from V and 4 bases from J, leaving 8 bases between. Germline CDR1 is MNHNY and CDR2 is SVGAGI (reference sequence). CDR3 size: 11 residues. The CDR3 nucleotides are TGTGCCAGCGCCCGAGTCACTGAAGCTTTCTTT. Amino acid sequence: CASARVTEAFF.